The clone carrying this T cell receptor beta chain was found many times. The antigen remains undetermined. This entry belongs to a study of molecular identifiers for immune sequencing clone quantification. Regarding the study as a whole: Naive cells had under 1% of molecules in clones above 20 RNA copies, effectors over 99%.

Germline assignment: CDR1 SGHDN and CDR2 FVKESK. Trimming took 1 base from V and 5 from J, leaving 14 bases between them. This CDR3 has 16 amino acids. MiXCR, applied by TCRdb to the PCR reads, yields one record per CDR3 protein. This repertoire shows hundreds of thousands of distinct CDR3 sequences, about 25% found once; its top ten account for 0.7% to 0.95%. The gene calls are TRBV14 and TRBJ1-4; D is perhaps TRBD1 (6 bases). This clonotype was sampled from a human donor in good health. Some libraries in this study had Jurkat cell RNA spiked in. The specimen was naive CD8+ T cells from blood, with Jurkat cell RNA spiked in. As to subset: FACS-sorted CD8+CD4-CCR7+CD45RA+ naive T cells. The CDR3 loop is CASSQGGQSGNEKLFF. CDR3 DNA: TGTGCCAGCAGCCAAGGTGGACAGAGTGGAAATGAAAAACTGTTTTTT.